The 4 T cell receptor beta chains in this list originate from one sample, sequenced in a study of blood T cell repertoires in COVID-19. Clones were read by immunoSEQ multiplex PCR, and TCRdb kept only the in-frame ones, dropping some. The sample holds about 150,000 clones, 80% to 90% seen once. Source material: peripheral blood. Receptors originate from a woman between 70 and 85 years old who had recovered from COVID-19.

This chain connects TRBV7-3 to TRBJ1-1; D uncertain. Germline V lookup: CDR1 SGHTA, CDR2 FQGTGA. Deletions cut 2 bases from V and 1 base from J, with 11 bases between. This CDR3 is 15 amino acids long. The chain's CDR3 is CASSLSGFPNTEAFF. CDR3 nucleotides: TGTGCCAGCAGCTTATCGGGTTTTCCGAACACTGAAGCTTTCTTT.

The rearrangement joins TRBV15 to TRBJ2-5, with TRBD2 as a possible D gene (6 bases). Per the germline V gene, CDR1 is LNHNV and CDR2 is YYDKDF (reference sequence). This CDR3 is 14 amino acids long. The V and J ends lost 0 bases and 5 bases respectively, with 10 bases between them. CDR3 DNA sequence: TGTGCCACCAGCAGAGATATTGGGGGGGAGACCCAGTACTTC. Its translation is CATSRDIGGETQYF.

The chain carries TRBV5-4 and TRBJ2-1, with TRBD2 matching over 7 bases. Germline V gene sequence: CDR1 SGHNT, CDR2 YYREEE (reference sequence). The CDR3 has 15 amino acids. V lost 1 base and J lost 3; bases outside the gene matches: 4. Here the CDR3 reads CASSLQASGYNEQFF. CDR3 nucleotides: TGTGCCAGCAGCTTGCAGGCTAGCGGCTACAATGAGCAGTTCTTC. Complete variable domain (other parts from reference TRBV5-4 and TRBJ2-1): ETGVTQSPTHLIKTRGQQVTLRCSSQSGHNTVSWYQQALGQGPQFIFQYYREEENGRGNFPPRFSGLQFPNYSSELNVNALELDDSALYLCASSLQASGYNEQFFGPGTRLTVL.

The J gene is TRBJ1-5, the V gene TRBV7-3; weak D call: TRBD1 (6 bases). CDR1 and CDR2 (germline): SGHTA, FQGTGA. The V and J ends lost 1 base and 3 bases respectively, with 10 bases between them. This CDR3 has 15 amino acids. This CDR3 is CASSLMDSPNQPQHF. The DNA for the CDR3 is TGTGCCAGCAGCTTAATGGACAGCCCCAATCAGCCCCAGCATTTT.